The sequence of this T cell receptor beta chain was determined in a study of T cell repertoires in cytomegalovirus infection. The V gene's germline CDR1 is SGHRS and CDR2 YFSETQ. Trimming removed 2 bases from V and 4 bases from J, with 6 bases in between. The CDR3 covers 13 residues. Ten or more counts support this clonotype. Its target is unknown. TCRdb analysed the reads with MiXCR anew, one entry per CDR3 protein. The sample includes 150,000 to 200,000 distinct CDR3 sequences, around an eighth of them seen just once. The study, taken as a whole, reports: In two of eight donors, the top clonotype was HLA-C-restricted CMV-specific.

The rearrangement joins TRBV5-1 to TRBJ2-2; the D is unclear. Sequenced sample: PBMCs. The receptor comes from a human donor in good health (CMV status not recorded). Some clones in this sample may be carry-over from other donors' samples. The CDR3 region has the DNA TGCGCCAGCAGCTTCGGGCTCACCGGGGAGCTGTTTTTT. Protein: CASSFGLTGELFF. The whole variable domain, filled in from reference TRBV5-1 and TRBJ2-2, reads KAGVTQTPRYLIKTRGQQVTLSCSPISGHRSVSWYQQTPGQGLQFLFEYFSETQRNKGNFPGRFSGRQFSNSRSEMNVSTLELGDSALYLCASSFGLTGELFFGEGSRLTVL.